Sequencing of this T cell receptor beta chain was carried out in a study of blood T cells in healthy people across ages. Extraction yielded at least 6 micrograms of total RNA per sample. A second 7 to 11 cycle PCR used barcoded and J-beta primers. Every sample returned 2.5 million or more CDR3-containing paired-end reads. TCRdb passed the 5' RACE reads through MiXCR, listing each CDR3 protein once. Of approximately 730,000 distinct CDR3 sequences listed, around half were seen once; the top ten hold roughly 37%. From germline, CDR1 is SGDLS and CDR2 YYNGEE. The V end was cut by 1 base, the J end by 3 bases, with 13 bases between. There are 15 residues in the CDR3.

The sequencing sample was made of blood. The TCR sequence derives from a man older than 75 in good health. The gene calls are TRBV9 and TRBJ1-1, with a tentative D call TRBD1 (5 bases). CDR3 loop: CASSVFGGSDTEAFF. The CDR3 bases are TGTGCCAGCAGCGTATTCGGGGGGAGCGACACTGAAGCTTTCTTT.